These 25 T cell receptor beta chains share one sample of origin, sequenced in a study of CD8+ T cells in alopecia areata. Extracted RNA was reverse transcribed, and the resulting cDNA served as sequencing template. Sequencing used immunoSEQ multiplex PCR; TCRdb keeps in-frame clones, though not all of them. Among about 150,000 clones listed, around 50% were seen once. The source was CD8+ T cells sorted from blood, collected at week 0. These receptors were taken from a human donor with alopecia areata.

This rearrangement joins TRBV29-1 to TRBJ1-2; TRBD1 aligns across 10 bases. The CDR3 has 14 amino acids. Trimming removed 6 bases from V and 7 bases from J; junction bases left unmatched: 11. Germline CDR1 SQVTM, CDR2 ANQGSEA. DNA for the CDR3: TGCAGCGTCCCCGAGGGGACAGGGGCCTTTGGCTACACCTTC. Translating gives CSVPEGTGAFGYTF.

V and J are TRBV4-3 and TRBJ2-7, with TRBD1 matching over 7 bases. CDR3 length: 13 amino acids. From germline, CDR1 is LGHNA and CDR2 YSLEER. V gave up 2 bases and J gave up 5 bases; unmatched junction bases: 3. The CDR3 coding sequence is TGCGCCAGCAGCCAAAGTCAGGGGGACGAGCAGTACTTC. It is translated as CASSQSQGDEQYF.

This chain uses TRBV13 with TRBJ2-7, with D possibly matching TRBD1 (5 bases). V lost 4 bases and J 2 bases, leaving 12 bases between the germline ends. Per the germline V gene, CDR1 is PRHDT and CDR2 is FYEKMQ (reference sequence). The CDR3 totals 14 residues. The CDR3 region is CASSWGDRPYEQYF. DNA of the CDR3: TGTGCCAGCAGCTGGGGCGACCGTCCCTACGAGCAGTACTTC. Full variable domain (missing parts from reference TRBV13 and TRBJ2-7): AAGVIQSPRHLIKEKRETATLKCYPIPRHDTVYWYQQGPGQDPQFLISFYEKMQSDKGSIPDRFSAQQFSDYHSELNMSSLELGDSALYFCASSWGDRPYEQYFGPGTRLTVT.

CDR3 in DNA: TGTGCCTGGAGTGCATCAAATGAGCAGTTCTTC. Its translation: CAWSASNEQFF. The chain is built from TRBV30 and TRBJ2-1; D unclear. The CDR3 totals 11 residues. Looked up from germline, CDR1 is GTSNPN and CDR2 is SVGIG (reference sequence). V lost 1 base to trimming and J lost 7 bases, with 5 bases between them.

V is TRBV9 and J is TRBJ2-1, with D hard to call. Trimming shortened V by 0 bases and J by 4 bases, and 5 bases separated the two germline ends. CDR1 and CDR2 from the germline V gene are SGDLS and YYNGEE. The CDR3 length is 13 residues. The CDR3 region is CASSVDTYNEQFF. CDR3 coding DNA: TGTGCCAGCAGCGTAGATACTTACAATGAGCAGTTCTTC.

V usage is TRBV2 and J usage is TRBJ1-1, with D uncertain. V lost 1 base to trimming and J lost 6 bases, with 12 bases between them. Germline V gives CDR1 SNHLY, CDR2 FYNNEI. The CDR3 has 14 residues. The CDR3 spells CASSEDAGVPEAFF. Here the CDR3 DNA reads TGTGCCAGCAGTGAAGATGCCGGGGTTCCTGAAGCTTTCTTT.

The V and J genes are TRBV30 and TRBJ1-1; 8 nucleotides match TRBD1. V was clipped by 5 bases and J by 1 base; unmatched bases: 0. CDR1 is GTSNPN, CDR2 SVGIG, per germline (reference sequence). This CDR3 is built from 12 residues. CDR3 bases: TGTGCCTGGGACAGGGGGAACACTGAAGCTTTCTTT. Translated: CAWDRGNTEAFF. Drawing the rest from reference TRBV30 and TRBJ1-1, the complete variable domain is SQTIHQWPATLVQPVGSPLSLECTVEGTSNPNLYWYRQAAGRGLQLLFYSVGIGQISSEVPQNLSASRPQDRQFILSSKKLLLSDSGFYLCAWDRGNTEAFFGQGTRLTVV.

The chain is built from TRBV25-1 and TRBJ2-5; 8 bases are a match to TRBD1. From germline, CDR1 is MGHDK and CDR2 SYGVNS. J lost 4 bases, V lost 6 bases, and 13 bases had no gene match. This CDR3 spans 16 amino acids. CDR3 DNA sequence: TGTGCCAGCAGATACGGAGGACAGGGCCGGCGAGAGACCCAGTACTTC. Its protein product is CASRYGGQGRRETQYF.

This clone has a single count. The chain joins TRBV7-3 to TRBJ2-1; maybe TRBD1 (6 bases). In germline, CDR1 is SGHTA, CDR2 FQGTGA. CDR3 length equals 13 residues. Trimming pared 2 bases from V and 8 bases from J, leaving 10 bases between. The CDR3 region is CASSLEGDDEQFF. The CDR3 nucleotides are TGTGCCAGCAGCTTAGAGGGGGACGATGAGCAGTTCTTC.

Note on this clone: The same CDR3 can be traced to other DNA sequences in this sample. The CDR3 here is CAWSVGTGSYEQYF. For the CDR3, the DNA is TGTGCCTGGAGTGTAGGGACAGGTTCCTACGAGCAGTACTTC. V and J are TRBV30 and TRBJ2-7, with 8 bases lining up with TRBD1. After removal of 0 bases from V and 1 base from J, the junction contained 2 bases not matched to a gene. Germline CDR1 GTSNPN, CDR2 SVGIG (reference sequence). The CDR3 sequence is 14 residues long.

The chain employs TRBV4-1 and TRBJ1-2, with D hard to call. The CDR3 spans 14 residues. Deletions cut 1 base from V and 5 bases from J, with 11 bases between. Germline loops: CDR1 MGHRA, CDR2 YSYEKL. CDR3 DNA: TGCGCCAGCAGCCAAGCGGGAGCAACATATGGCTACACCTTC. This sequence encodes CASSQAGATYGYTF.

The chain uses TRBV29-1 and TRBJ1-1; D remains ambiguous. The V and J ends lost 3 bases and 5 bases respectively, with 10 bases between them. The germline V gene encodes CDR1 SQVTM and CDR2 ANQGSEA. The CDR3 runs to 12 residues. As DNA, the CDR3 is TGCAGCGTTGACAAGGGAAGGACTGAAGCTTTCTTT. It yields the protein CSVDKGRTEAFF.

With respect to this clone: The same CDR3 can be traced to other DNA sequences in this sample. V is TRBV5-6 and J is TRBJ2-7; D might be TRBD1 (5 bases). CDR1 SGHDT and CDR2 YYEEEE come from the germline V gene. V was pared by 0 bases and J by 1 base, with 5 bases between. The length of the CDR3 is 13 residues. As DNA, the CDR3 is TGTGCCAGCAGCTTGGGACAGTCCTACGAGCAGTACTTC. This gives the protein CASSLGQSYEQYF.

The sample holds a few counts of this clone. In the same sample, other DNA sequences code for this CDR3. The rearrangement joins TRBV7-3 to TRBJ1-5, with D unresolved. Germline loops: CDR1 SGHTA, CDR2 FQGTGA. The CDR3 sequence is 13 residues long. Trimming pared 1 base from V and 6 bases from J, leaving 7 bases between. The CDR3: CASSLSPSQPQHF. CDR3 sequence (DNA): TGTGCCAGCAGCTTAAGTCCATCTCAGCCCCAGCATTTT. The variable domain in full, with the rest retrieved from reference TRBV7-3 and TRBJ1-5, is GAGVSQTPSNKVTEKGKYVELRCDPISGHTALYWYRQSLGQGPEFLIYFQGTGAADDSGLPNDRFFAVRPEGSVSTLKIQRTERGDSAVYLCASSLSPSQPQHFGDGTRLSIL.

In its sample, this clone was seen a few times. The chain employs TRBV7-6 and TRBJ2-7, with 8 bases matching TRBD1. CDR1 and CDR2 (germline): SGHVS, FNYEAQ. This CDR3 comprises 14 residues. After removal of 5 bases from V and 0 bases from J, the junction contained 3 bases not matched to a gene. This CDR3 reads CASSPGQASYEQYF. The CDR3 coding sequence is TGTGCCAGCAGCCCGGGACAGGCCTCCTACGAGCAGTACTTC.

V and J are TRBV27 and TRBJ1-2; unclear D gene. Per the germline V gene, CDR1 is MNHEY and CDR2 is SMNVEV (reference sequence). CDR3 length: 9 amino acids. Trimming shortened V by 7 bases and J by 5 bases, and 2 bases separated the two germline ends. CDR3 DNA sequence: TGTGCCAGCACTTATGGCTACACCTTC. Its translation is CASTYGYTF.

This clone was observed a few times. The chain recombines TRBV2 with TRBJ2-1, with TRBD1 identical over 7 bases. Germline V lookup: CDR1 SNHLY, CDR2 FYNNEI. This CDR3 is built from 18 residues. The trim removed 4 bases at V and 8 bases at J, leaving 20 bases unmatched. CDR3 in DNA: TGTGCCAGCAGTGTCGATGTTATCGCGACAGGGATGGTAGATGAGCAGTTCTTC. Translation: CASSVDVIATGMVDEQFF.

The rearrangement links TRBV30 to TRBJ1-2, with 8 bases lining up with TRBD1. With 4 bases clipped from V and 4 bases from J, the junction kept 2 bases outside the gene matches. This CDR3 has 12 residues. Germline CDR1 reads GTSNPN; CDR2 reads SVGIG (reference sequence). This CDR3 is CAWTDRAYGYTF. As DNA, the CDR3 is TGTGCCTGGACGGACAGGGCCTATGGCTACACCTTC.

The gene calls are TRBV29-1 and TRBJ2-1; D is uncertain. The germline CDR1 and CDR2 sequences are SQVTM and ANQGSEA. The germline V and J ends were trimmed by 0 bases and 8 bases, with 8 bases remaining between them. The CDR3 is 12 amino acids. DNA of the CDR3: TGCAGCGTTGAAGACCGGACCGATGAGCAGTTCTTC. The encoded protein is CSVEDRTDEQFF.

The chain uses TRBV9 and TRBJ1-6, with D unresolved. Trimming left V 4 bases short and J 7 bases short, with 15 bases between. The germline V gene has CDR1 SGDLS and CDR2 YYNGEE. This CDR3 is built from 15 residues. The CDR3 DNA follows: TGTGCCAGCAGCCCCACGGGGAGGAGGAATTCACCCCTCCACTTT. Amino acid sequence: CASSPTGRRNSPLHF.

With regard to this clone: Other DNA sequences within the sample encode an identical CDR3. This sequence joins TRBV30 and TRBJ1-6, with a weak D call TRBD1 (6 bases). The CDR3 length is 14 residues. The germline V gene has CDR1 GTSNPN and CDR2 SVGIG (reference sequence). Trimming took 3 bases from V and 10 from J, leaving 16 bases between them. The CDR3 bases are TGTGCCTGGAGCTCGGACAGTTGGAACTCACCCCTCCACTTT. It specifies CAWSSDSWNSPLHF.

The chain recombines TRBV27 with TRBJ1-1, with D perhaps TRBD1 (5 bases). Trimming removed 5 bases from V and 4 bases from J, with 14 bases in between. CDR3 length: 14 residues. Germline CDR1 reads MNHEY; CDR2 reads SMNVEV (reference sequence). The CDR3 here is CASSLLPRGTEAFF. CDR3 in DNA: TGTGCCAGCAGTCTTCTCCCAAGGGGCACTGAAGCTTTCTTT.

This clone was observed a handful of times. The rearrangement uses TRBV19 and TRBJ1-5; possible D gene TRBD1, 5 bases. The CDR3 is 14 amino acids. The V gene lost 11 bases and the J gene lost 4 bases, with 18 bases spanning the gap. Germline V gives CDR1 LNHDA, CDR2 SQIVND (reference sequence). The CDR3 protein is CARPGDGVNQPQHF. The CDR3 nucleotides read TGTGCCCGTCCGGGGGACGGGGTGAATCAGCCCCAGCATTTT. The full variable domain, in which reference TRBV19 and TRBJ1-5 provide the parts outside the CDR3, is DGGITQSPKYLFRKEGQNVTLSCEQNLNHDAMYWYRQDPGQGLRLIYYSQIVNDFQKGDIAEGYSVSREKKESFPLTVTSAQKNPTAFYLCARPGDGVNQPQHFGDGTRLSIL.

This clone came up once. This rearrangement joins TRBV5-6 to TRBJ2-5, with D maybe TRBD2 (5 bases). The germline V gene has CDR1 SGHDT and CDR2 YYEEEE. Between the trimmed V and J ends, which lost 4 bases and 9 bases, there was a span of 19 bases. The CDR3 totals 14 residues. CDR3 sequence: CASSGEQWPSAQYF. The CDR3 DNA is TGTGCCAGCAGCGGGGAGCAATGGCCGTCCGCCCAGTACTTC.

J is TRBJ2-7 and V is TRBV30, with D unclear. Trimming stripped 5 bases from V and 3 bases from J, with 11 bases between. The CDR3 length is 12 residues. CDR1 is GTSNPN, CDR2 SVGIG, per germline (reference sequence). The CDR3 loop reads CAWRAHDYEQYF. CDR3 sequence (DNA): TGTGCCTGGCGGGCCCACGACTACGAGCAGTACTTC.